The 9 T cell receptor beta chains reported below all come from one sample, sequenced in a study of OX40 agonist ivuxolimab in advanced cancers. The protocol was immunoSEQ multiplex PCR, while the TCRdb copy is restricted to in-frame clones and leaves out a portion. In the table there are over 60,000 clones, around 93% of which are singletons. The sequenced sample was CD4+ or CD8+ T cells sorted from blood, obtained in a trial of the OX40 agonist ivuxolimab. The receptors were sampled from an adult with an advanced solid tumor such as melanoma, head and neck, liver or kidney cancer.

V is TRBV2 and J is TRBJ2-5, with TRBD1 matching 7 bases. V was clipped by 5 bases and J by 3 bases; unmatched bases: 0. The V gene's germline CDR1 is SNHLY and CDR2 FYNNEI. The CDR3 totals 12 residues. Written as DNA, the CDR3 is TGTGCCAGCAGTACAGGGGAAGAGACCCAGTACTTC. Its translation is CASSTGEETQYF.

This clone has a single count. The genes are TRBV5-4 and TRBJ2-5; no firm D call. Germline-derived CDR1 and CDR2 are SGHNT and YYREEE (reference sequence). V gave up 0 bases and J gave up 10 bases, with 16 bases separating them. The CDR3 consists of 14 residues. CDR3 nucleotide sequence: TGTGCCAGCAGCTTGGCGGCGGTTCAGGAGTTCCAGTACTTC. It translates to CASSLAAVQEFQYF.

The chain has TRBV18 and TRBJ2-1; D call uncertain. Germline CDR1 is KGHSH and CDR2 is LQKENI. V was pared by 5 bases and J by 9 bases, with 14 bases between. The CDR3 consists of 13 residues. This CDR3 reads CASSSMSRAEQFF. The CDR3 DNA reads TGTGCCAGCTCATCCATGAGCCGGGCTGAGCAGTTCTTC. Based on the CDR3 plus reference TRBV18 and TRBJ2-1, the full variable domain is NAGVMQNPRHLVRRRGQEARLRCSPMKGHSHVYWYRQLPEEGLKFMVYLQKENIIDESGMPKERFSAEFPKEGPSILRIQQVVRGDSAAYFCASSSMSRAEQFFGPGTRLTVL.

The CDR3 loop reads CASSYTGEGDQPQHF. CDR3 nucleotides: TGTGCCAGCAGCTATACTGGGGAGGGGGATCAGCCCCAGCATTTT. The chain employs TRBV6-6 and TRBJ1-5; perhaps TRBD1 as D (6 bases). The V gene's germline CDR1 is MNHNY and CDR2 SVGAGI (reference sequence). The length of the CDR3 is 15 residues. V shed 6 bases and J shed 5 bases, with 17 bases lying between them.

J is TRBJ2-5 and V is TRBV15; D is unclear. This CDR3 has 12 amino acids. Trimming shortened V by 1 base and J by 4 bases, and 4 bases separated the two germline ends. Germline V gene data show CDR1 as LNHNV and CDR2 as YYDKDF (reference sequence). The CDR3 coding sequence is TGTGCCACCAGCAGAGTTGGAGAGACCCAGTACTTC. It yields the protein CATSRVGETQYF.

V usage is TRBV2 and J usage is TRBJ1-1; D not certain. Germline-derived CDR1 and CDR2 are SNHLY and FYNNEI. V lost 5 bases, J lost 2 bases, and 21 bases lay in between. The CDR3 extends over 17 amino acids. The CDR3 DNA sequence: TGTGCCAGCAGTTCGACTGAACTGGATTTAGGAAACACTGAAGCTTTCTTT. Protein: CASSSTELDLGNTEAFF.

The CDR3 nucleotides read TGTGCCAGTAGTAGCCAACTAGCGGGCGATTCCTACAATGAGCAGTTCTTC. Amino acid sequence: CASSSQLAGDSYNEQFF. V usage is TRBV19 and J usage is TRBJ2-1; 9 bases map to TRBD2. Looked up from germline, CDR1 is LNHDA and CDR2 is SQIVND (reference sequence). The CDR3 runs 17 residues. With 4 bases clipped from V and 1 base from J, the junction kept 8 bases outside the gene matches. The full variable domain, its missing parts supplied by reference TRBV19 and TRBJ2-1, is DGGITQSPKYLFRKEGQNVTLSCEQNLNHDAMYWYRQDPGQGLRLIYYSQIVNDFQKGDIAEGYSVSREKKESFPLTVTSAQKNPTAFYLCASSSQLAGDSYNEQFFGPGTRLTVL.

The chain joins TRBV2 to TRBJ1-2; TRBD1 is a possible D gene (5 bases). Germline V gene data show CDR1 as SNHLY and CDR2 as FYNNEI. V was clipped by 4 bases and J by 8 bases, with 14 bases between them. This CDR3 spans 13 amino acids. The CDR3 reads CASSVGRQSGYTF. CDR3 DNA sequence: TGTGCCAGCAGTGTTGGCCGACAGTCCGGCTACACCTTC. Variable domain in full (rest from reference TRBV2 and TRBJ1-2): EPEVTQTPSHQVTQMGQEVILRCVPISNHLYFYWYRQILGQKVEFLVSFYNNEISEKSEIFDDQFSVERPDGSNFTLKIRSTKLEDSAMYFCASSVGRQSGYTFGSGTRLTVV.

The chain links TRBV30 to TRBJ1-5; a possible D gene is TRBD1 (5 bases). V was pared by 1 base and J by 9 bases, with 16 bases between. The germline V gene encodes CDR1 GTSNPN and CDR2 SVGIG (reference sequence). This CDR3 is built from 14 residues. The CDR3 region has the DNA TGTGCCTGGAGTGCCAAACAGGAGTATCGGCCCCAGCATTTT. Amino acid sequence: CAWSAKQEYRPQHF.